The clone carrying this T cell receptor beta chain has just a few counts. These data are taken from a study of blood T cell repertoires in COVID-19. Germline V gives CDR1 MNHEY, CDR2 SVGEGT. The CDR3 spans 16 residues. The junction had 9 bases not matched to a gene; V was cut back by 5 bases and J by 4 bases. How the authors handled the data: It was from reference gene primer amplification that nucleated cell counts were estimated. Assay used: immunoSEQ multiplex PCR; TCRdb lists only in-frame clones, some missing. That table supplies the V and J calls and clone size; D and trimming were determined from the DNA. This table has under 85,000 clones, about four fifths appearing once.

Material: peripheral blood. The V call is TRBV6-2 or TRBV6-3, the J call TRBJ2-2; 8 nucleotides match TRBD1. The origin of this receptor is an elderly man with active or convalescent COVID-19. The CDR3 loop reads CASSAGTGRGTGELFF. The CDR3 nucleotides read TGTGCCAGCAGTGCCGGGACAGGTCGGGGCACCGGGGAGCTGTTTTTT.